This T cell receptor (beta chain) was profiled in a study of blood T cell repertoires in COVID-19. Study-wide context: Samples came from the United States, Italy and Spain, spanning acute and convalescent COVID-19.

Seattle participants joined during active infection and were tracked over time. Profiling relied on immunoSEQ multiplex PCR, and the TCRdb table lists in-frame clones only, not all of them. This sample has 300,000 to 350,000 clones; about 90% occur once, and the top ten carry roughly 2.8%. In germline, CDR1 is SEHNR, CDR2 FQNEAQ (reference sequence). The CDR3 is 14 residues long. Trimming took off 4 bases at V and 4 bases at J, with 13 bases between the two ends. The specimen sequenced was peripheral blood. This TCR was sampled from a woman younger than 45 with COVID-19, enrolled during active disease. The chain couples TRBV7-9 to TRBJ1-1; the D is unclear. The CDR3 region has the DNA TGTGCCAGCAGCTCACTCGGTTCTTCCACTGAAGCTTTCTTT. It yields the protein CASSSLGSSTEAFF. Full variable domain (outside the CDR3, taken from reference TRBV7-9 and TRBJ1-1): DTGVSQNPRHKITKRGQNVTFRCDPISEHNRLYWYRQTLGQGPEFLTYFQNEAQLEKSRLLSDRFSAERPKGSFSTLEIQRTEQGDSAMYLCASSSLGSSTEAFFGQGTRLTVV.